These 17 T cell receptor beta chains were sequenced from one sample in a study of T cell clonality in common variable immunodeficiency. Only in-frame clones appear in the TCRdb table, and some are missing; sequencing was by immunoSEQ multiplex PCR. In total the sample includes tens of thousands of clones, none of them seen once. The sample consisted of peripheral blood mononuclear cells. The origin of the receptors is a person aged 18-69 years in good health.

This clone was counted many times. The read ends 3 residues before the CDR3 terminus; that terminus is restored from the germline J gene. V and J are TRBV13 and TRBJ2-5; 7 nucleotides line up with TRBD1. CDR3 length: 14 residues. Germline lookup yields CDR1 PRHDT and CDR2 FYEKMQ (reference sequence). V dropped 5 bases and J dropped 5; count of bases not matched to a gene: 8. CDR3 bases read: TGTGCCAGCAGCCCCAGACAGGGTATGGAGACC. Translation gives CASSPRQGMET. The whole CDR3 sequence reads CASSPRQGMETQYF.

This clone was detected ten times or more. The read comes to an end 3 residues before the CDR3 does, leaving the germline J gene to fill in the end. The chain recombines TRBV5-6 with TRBJ2-7, with 7 bases lining up with TRBD1. The CDR3 is 13 amino acids. Per germline, CDR1 SGHDT and CDR2 YYEEEE. V dropped 5 bases and J dropped 3; count of bases not matched to a gene: 5. CDR3 residues: CASRWGQNYEQYF. Incomplete CDR3 DNA: TGTGCCAGCAGATGGGGACAGAACTACGAG.

Regarding this clone: The CDR3 is cut off 3 residues early in the read; its end comes from the germline J gene. V usage is TRBV30 and J usage is TRBJ1-3; 7 positions match TRBD1. The CDR3 is 15 residues long. With V trimmed by 3 bases and J by 8 bases, 13 bases remained unmatched. From germline, CDR1 is GTSNPN and CDR2 SVGIG (reference sequence). CDR3 sequence reads: CAWSALQGEGDTIYF. Incomplete CDR3 DNA: TGTGCCTGGAGCGCCCTCCAGGGGGAGGGAGACACC. Using reference TRBV30 and TRBJ1-3 for the parts outside the CDR3, the full variable domain is SQTIHQWPATLVQPVGSPLSLECTVEGTSNPNLYWYRQAAGRGLQLLFYSVGIGQISSEVPQNLSASRPQDRQFILSSKKLLLSDSGFYLCAWSALQGEGDTIYFGEGSWLTVV.

This clone was seen at least ten times. The read halts 3 residues ahead of the CDR3 end, with the missing end drawn from the germline J gene. This sequence joins TRBV29-1 and TRBJ2-1; TRBD1 agrees at 10 bases. The germline V gene encodes CDR1 SQVTM and CDR2 ANQGSEA. CDR3 length: 13 residues. The junction had 6 bases not matched to a gene; V was cut back by 6 bases and J by 7 bases. The CDR3 bases that were read are TGCAGCGTCGACAGGGGGCGGAAGAATGAG. Translating gives CSVDRGRKNE. From start to end, the CDR3 is CSVDRGRKNEQFF.

The CDR3 DNA, read in part, is TGTGCCAGCAGCATCGACTTCACCGGGGAG. The encoded protein is CASSIDFTGE. The full CDR3 sequence reads CASSIDFTGELFF. The chain recombines TRBV6-2 or TRBV6-3 with TRBJ2-2; D ambiguous. The CDR3 is cut off 3 residues early in the read; its end comes from the germline J gene. The CDR3 is 13 amino acids. V was shortened by 6 bases and J by 4 bases, with 9 bases between the two germline ends. Germline V gene sequence: CDR1 MNHEY, CDR2 SVGEGT.

Ten or more counts support this clone. The read terminates 3 residues before the CDR3 end, so the remaining end is supplied by the germline J gene. V usage is TRBV7-9 and J usage is TRBJ1-1; weak D call: TRBD1 (5 bases). The V end was cut by 3 bases, the J end by 0 bases, with 8 bases between. The CDR3 is made up of 14 amino acids. Germline V gene data show CDR1 as SEHNR and CDR2 as FQNEAQ (reference sequence). CDR3 sequence: CASSFQGMNTEAFF. The covered CDR3 bases are TGTGCCAGCAGCTTCCAGGGTATGAACACTGAA.

This clone was seen at least ten times. The sequence runs out 3 residues before the end of the CDR3; the remainder is reconstructed from the germline J gene. The genes are TRBV19 and TRBJ1-4; 7 bases agree with TRBD1. CDR1 LNHDA and CDR2 SQIVND come from the germline V gene (reference sequence). This CDR3 is built from 15 residues. After removal of 3 bases from V and 6 bases from J, the junction contained 7 bases not matched to a gene. Partial CDR3 DNA: TGTGCCAGTAGTATCACAACCGGGACAGATGAAAAA. It codes for CASSITTGTDEK. The full CDR3 protein is CASSITTGTDEKLFF.

Many counts were recorded for this clone. Read data end 3 residues before the CDR3 end; the end is taken from the germline J gene. The chain has TRBV5-5 and TRBJ1-1; a weak D match, TRBD1 (5 bases). CDR1 and CDR2 (germline): SGHKS, YYEKEE (reference sequence). There are 14 residues in the CDR3. The CDR3 reads CASSPRGVISIAFF. Incomplete CDR3 DNA: TGTGCCAGCAGCCCTAGAGGGGTGATCAGCATA.

This clone was picked up many times. The read is 3 residues too short to cover the CDR3 end, so that end is filled in from the germline J gene. This chain uses TRBV29-1 with TRBJ2-4; no clear D gene. The V end lost 2 bases, the J end lost 0 bases, and 8 bases lay between the germline ends. The CDR3 runs to 14 residues. The germline gives CDR1 SQVTM, CDR2 ANQGSEA. CDR3 in amino acids: CSVEQQLAKNIQYF. Partial CDR3 DNA: TGCAGCGTTGAACAACAGCTAGCCAAAAACATT.

This clone was counted many times. The read stops 3 residues short of the end of the CDR3; the missing end is completed from the germline J gene. The rearrangement links TRBV11-2 to TRBJ1-4; possibly TRBD1 for D (6 bases). CDR1 is SGHAT, CDR2 FQNNGV, per germline. This CDR3 spans 15 amino acids. V was trimmed by 1 base and J by 4 bases, leaving 10 bases between them. The covered CDR3 bases are TGTGCCAGCAGCTTAGTGACAGGTCTTAATGAAAAA. It codes for CASSLVTGLNEK. The full CDR3 protein is CASSLVTGLNEKLFF.

This clone was counted ten times or more. The DNA ends 3 residues before the CDR3 does, and the rest of the CDR3 is filled in from the germline J gene. The chain is built from TRBV12-3 or TRBV12-4 and TRBJ1-5, with TRBD1 matching 8 bases. There are 16 residues in the CDR3. The junction had 7 bases not matched to a gene; V was cut back by 5 bases and J by 1 base. This CDR3 is CASSLRQGLSNQPQHF. The sequenced part of the CDR3 DNA is TGTGCCAGCAGTCTTCGACAGGGGTTGAGCAATCAGCCC.

This clone was seen many times. From the germline J gene comes the end of the CDR3, since the read stops 3 residues before it. The rearrangement uses TRBV19 and TRBJ1-4; 8 positions match TRBD1. The trim removed 10 bases at V and 0 bases at J, leaving 13 bases unmatched. The germline CDR1 and CDR2 sequences are LNHDA and SQIVND (reference sequence). The CDR3 has 17 residues. CDR3: CATTDDRGAATNEKLFF. The covered CDR3 bases are TGTGCCACCACTGACGACAGGGGCGCTGCAACTAATGAAAAA.

This clone was detected ten times or more. At one end the junction does not follow the germline gene, possibly because of a read error. The CDR3 extends 3 residues past the end of the read, so its final part is completed from the germline J gene. This chain connects TRBV4-2 to TRBJ1-6; D is unresolved. Germline CDR1 reads LGHNA; CDR2 reads YNFKEQ. The CDR3 runs 14 residues. Partial CDR3 DNA: TGCGCCAGCTCGAAGGCAGGCTATAATTCACCC. Translating it yields CASSKAGYNSP. The whole CDR3 is CASSKAGYNSPLHF.

This clone has just a few counts. CDR3 amino acids: CASSGRDRPNSPLHF. The covered CDR3 bases are TGTGCCAGTAGTGGTCGGGACAGGCCTAATTCACCC. The rearrangement uses TRBV19 and TRBJ1-6; the match to TRBD1 covers 8 bases. The read is 3 residues too short to cover the CDR3 end, so that end is filled in from the germline J gene. This CDR3 comprises 15 residues. After removal of 5 bases from V and 6 bases from J, the junction contained 6 bases not matched to a gene. The germline CDR1 and CDR2 sequences are LNHDA and SQIVND (reference sequence).

This clone came up many times. The read comes to an end 3 residues before the CDR3 does, leaving the germline J gene to fill in the end. The chain employs TRBV19 and TRBJ2-5; 8 bases are a match to TRBD1. Germline CDR1 is LNHDA and CDR2 is SQIVND (reference sequence). The CDR3 is 15 residues long. J lost 5 bases, V lost 1 base, and 6 bases had no gene match. CDR3 bases read: TGTGCCAGTAGTATAGGTGGGACAGGCGGGGAGACC. It encodes CASSIGGTGGET. The whole CDR3 reads CASSIGGTGGETQYF.

This clone showed up many times. The observed sequence ends 3 residues before the CDR3 terminus, with the missing tail filled in from the germline J gene. The chain links TRBV5-1 to TRBJ2-7, with 9 bases aligning to TRBD2. The CDR3 consists of 16 residues. After removal of 5 bases from V and 0 bases from J, the junction contained 9 bases not matched to a gene. Germline CDR1 is SGHRS and CDR2 is YFSETQ. The covered CDR3 bases are TGCGCCAGCAGAACTCTAGCGGGACCTAGCTCCTACGAG. It yields the protein CASRTLAGPSSYE. The full CDR3 protein reads CASRTLAGPSSYEQYF.

At least ten counts were recorded for this clone. The read halts 3 residues ahead of the CDR3 end, with the missing end drawn from the germline J gene. The chain couples TRBV19 to TRBJ2-7, with D uncertain. Germline V gives CDR1 LNHDA, CDR2 SQIVND (reference sequence). The CDR3 length is 14 residues. The V end lost 3 bases, the J end lost 6 bases, and 15 bases lay between the germline ends. The CDR3 bases that were read are TGTGCCAGTAGTATGAGCAGGATCGGCTCCGAG. This encodes CASSMSRIGSE. The entire CDR3 is CASSMSRIGSEQYF.